This TCR beta chain was recovered during a study of technical replicates of blood from a few donors. Repertoires were generated with immunoSEQ multiplex PCR, while TCRdb's copy carries only in-frame clones and drops some. In the table there are 60,000 to 75,000 clones, roughly 97% of which are singletons. V was pared by 2 bases and J by 4 bases, with 3 bases of the junction left unmatched. The CDR3 is made up of 13 amino acids. The V gene's germline CDR1 is SGHTS and CDR2 YDEGEE. The TCR comes from a human donor in good health. The gene calls are TRBV5-8 and TRBJ2-7, with TRBD1 matching over 7 bases. Sequencing input: T cells isolated from PBMCs. The CDR3 region is CASSFRDSYEQYF. CDR3 nucleotide sequence: TGTGCCAGCAGCTTCCGGGACAGTTACGAGCAGTACTTC.